Each of the 21 T cell receptor beta chains below was sequenced from the same sample in a study of T cells in Graves' hyperthyroidism and ophthalmopathy. The source material, RNA transcripts, was used to amplify TCR beta CDR3 regions. When the TCR CDR3 underwent first-round RT-PCR, the HTBI primer set was used. TCRdb reanalysed the multiplex PCR reads using MiXCR and keeps one entry per CDR3 protein. The repertoire holds under 800,000 distinct CDR3 sequences, with roughly 15% as singletons. Sample: blood. These receptor sequences come from a woman under 30 with Graves' hyperthyroidism.

This clonotype came up once. V and J are TRBV20-1 and TRBJ1-1, with 8 positions matching TRBD1. The CDR3 totals 12 residues. V gave up 8 bases and J gave up 5 bases; unmatched junction bases: 7. Per germline, CDR1 DFQATT and CDR2 SNEGSKA (reference sequence). The chain's CDR3 is CSIDRGGTEAFF. For the CDR3, the DNA is TGCAGTATCGACAGGGGAGGGACTGAAGCTTTCTTT.

CDR3 sequence: CASSVRGEVKPQHF. The CDR3 bases are TGTGCCAGCAGCGTCCGGGGGGAGGTGAAGCCCCAGCATTTT. The chain carries TRBV28 and TRBJ1-5; D possibly corresponds to TRBD1 (5 bases). V was clipped by 6 bases and J by 8 bases, with 17 bases between them. CDR1 and CDR2 (germline): MDHEN, SYDVKM. The CDR3 has 14 residues.

This clonotype was detected a few times. The CDR3 loop reads CASSLSSGRSNTGELFF. For the CDR3, the DNA is TGTGCCAGCAGTTTAAGTAGCGGGAGGAGTAACACCGGGGAGCTGTTTTTT. The J gene is TRBJ2-2, the V gene TRBV28; 10 bases map to TRBD2. Germline assignment: CDR1 MDHEN and CDR2 SYDVKM. V lost 2 bases to trimming and J lost 2 bases; unmatched junction nucleotides: 5. The CDR3 length is 17 residues.

This chain links TRBV27 with TRBJ2-1; 9 bases align to TRBD1. V was clipped by 5 bases and J by 3 bases; unmatched bases: 5. The CDR3 spans 15 residues. The V gene's germline CDR1 is MNHEY and CDR2 SMNVEV (reference sequence). CDR3 residues: CASSPTGQGYNEQFF. DNA for the CDR3: TGTGCCAGCAGTCCCACGGGACAGGGCTACAATGAGCAGTTCTTC.

In this sample, this clonotype turned up a few times. The V and J genes are TRBV4-1 and TRBJ1-1, with D unresolved. CDR3 length equals 15 residues. With 7 bases removed from V and 3 bases from J, the gap between germline ends came to 18 bases. In germline, CDR1 is MGHRA, CDR2 YSYEKL. The CDR3 bases are TGCGCCAGCAAGCTAGTGGGAAGTAAGTACACTGAAGCTTTCTTT. Its protein product is CASKLVGSKYTEAFF.

This clonotype was recorded at least ten times. The gene calls are TRBV28 and TRBJ2-5, with 7 positions matching TRBD1. J was trimmed by 4 bases and V by 6 bases; bases with no gene match: 8. CDR3 length equals 14 residues. Per the germline V gene, CDR1 is MDHEN and CDR2 is SYDVKM. The CDR3 here is CASSRKQGTETQYF. The CDR3 DNA follows: TGTGCCAGCAGCCGAAAACAGGGGACAGAGACCCAGTACTTC.

Points on this clonotype: A much larger clone is a single base away; this may be a read error. This chain links TRBV9 with TRBJ2-7; D possibly corresponds to TRBD1 (6 bases). Trimming left V 3 bases short and J 2 bases short, with 15 bases between. This CDR3 contains 15 residues. From germline, CDR1 is SGDLS and CDR2 YYNGEE. CDR3 region: CASSAHDAGAYEQYF. Here the CDR3 DNA reads TGTGCCAGCAGCGCCCACGATGCAGGGGCCTACGAGCAGTACTTC. The entire variable domain, with the rest obtained from reference TRBV9 and TRBJ2-7, is as follows: DSGVTQTPKHLITATGQRVTLRCSPRSGDLSVYWYQQSLDQGLQFLIQYYNGEERAKGNILERFSAQQFPDLHSELNLSSLELGDSALYFCASSAHDAGAYEQYFGPGTRLTVT.

This clonotype was counted a few times. The chain uses TRBV28 and TRBJ2-4; the D is unclear. The CDR3 spans 13 residues. Germline V gene lookup returns CDR1 MDHEN and CDR2 SYDVKM. Trimming took 7 bases from V and 5 from J, leaving 12 bases between them. The CDR3 bases are TGTGCCAGCAACCCTCTTGAGGAAAACATTCAGTACTTC. Translation: CASNPLEENIQYF.

This clonotype occurred many times. V gene TRBV15 combines with J gene TRBJ1-4; 9 bases align to TRBD1. J gave up 3 bases and V 2 bases, and 4 bases lay outside the gene matches. Looked up from germline, CDR1 is LNHNV and CDR2 is YYDKDF (reference sequence). The CDR3 extends over 16 amino acids. The CDR3: CATSRRTGGPNEKLFF. The DNA of the CDR3 is TGTGCCACCAGCAGACGTACAGGGGGCCCTAATGAAAAACTGTTTTTT.

The V and J genes are TRBV19 and TRBJ2-5, with D perhaps given as TRBD1 or TRBD2 (7 bases each). The CDR3 contains 16 residues. The ends were cut back, 4 bases at V and 2 bases at J, with 17 bases in the middle. Germline loops: CDR1 LNHDA, CDR2 SQIVND (reference sequence). As DNA, the CDR3 is TGTGCCAGTAGTAGGGAGGGAGGGGGCGTACAAGAGACCCAGTACTTC. Translation gives CASSREGGGVQETQYF.

Ten or more counts support this clonotype. J is TRBJ2-4 and V is TRBV7-2; 7 nucleotides line up with TRBD2. CDR3 size: 20 residues. Unmatched junction bases numbered 15, after V lost 1 base and J lost 0 bases. Germline assignment: CDR1 SGHTA and CDR2 FQGNSA. CDR3 in DNA: TGTGCCAGCAGCTTAGTGGGCAGCGGGAACACCAAACTAGCCAAAAACATTCAGTACTTC. Encoded protein: CASSLVGSGNTKLAKNIQYF.

The chain employs TRBV28 and TRBJ1-2; tentative D call: TRBD1 (5 bases). The CDR3 length is 13 residues. V gave up 6 bases and J gave up 5 bases, with 13 bases separating them. Per germline, CDR1 MDHEN and CDR2 SYDVKM. For the CDR3, the DNA is TGTGCCAGCAGACTCGGGGGGGAATATGGCTACACCTTC. This sequence encodes CASRLGGEYGYTF.

The rearrangement joins TRBV7-7 to TRBJ2-7; D not resolved. The CDR3 length is 13 residues. Germline assignment: CDR1 SSHAT and CDR2 FNYEAQ (reference sequence). V was pared by 5 bases and J by 6 bases, with 14 bases between. The CDR3, as DNA: TGTGCCAGCAGCCATGAGGACGGGCTCGAGCAGTACTTC. It encodes CASSHEDGLEQYF.

This clonotype was counted between two and nine times. CDR3 amino acids: CASSILLAGTYEQYF. The CDR3 region has the DNA TGTGCCAGTAGTATATTACTAGCGGGGACCTACGAGCAGTACTTC. V is TRBV19 and J is TRBJ2-7, with 10 bases lining up with TRBD2. CDR3 size: 15 residues. Germline CDR1 reads LNHDA; CDR2 reads SQIVND (reference sequence). With V trimmed by 2 bases and J by 2 bases, 3 bases remained unmatched.

For this clonotype: Germline is not matched at one junction end, which may reflect a read error. The V and J genes are TRBV5-1 and TRBJ2-5, with a possible D match to TRBD2 (6 bases). This CDR3 spans 15 amino acids. Germline V gives CDR1 SGHRS, CDR2 YFSETQ. DNA for the CDR3: TGCGCCAGCAGATTGGGCCCGGGACTGCAAGAGACCCAGTACTTC. It specifies CASRLGPGLQETQYF. Together with reference TRBV5-1 and TRBJ2-5, the CDR3 gives the full variable domain: KAGVTQTPRYLIKTRGQQVTLSCSPISGHRSVSWYQQTPGQGLQFLFEYFSETQRNKGNFPGRFSGRQFSNSRSEMNVSTLELGDSALYLCASRLGPGLQETQYFGPGTRLLVL.

This chain connects TRBV10-2 to TRBJ2-6; D unresolved. This CDR3 has 15 amino acids. V lost 3 bases, J lost 0 bases, and 6 bases lay in between. Germline CDR1 is WSHSY and CDR2 is SAAADI. The CDR3, as DNA: TGCGCCAGCAGTGACGGCTCCTCTGGGGCCAACGTCCTGACTTTC. Its translation is CASSDGSSGANVLTF.

The table lists this clonotype with a few counts. This chain uses TRBV7-8 with TRBJ2-7; TRBD2 is a possible D gene (5 bases). The CDR3 has 14 residues. The V end lost 6 bases, the J end lost 7 bases, and 19 bases lay between the germline ends. CDR1 SGHVS and CDR2 FQNEAQ come from the germline V gene. For the CDR3, the DNA is TGTGCCAGCAGTCTTAAGCGCCTCCCGGGGGAGCAGTACTTC. This encodes CASSLKRLPGEQYF.

This chain uses TRBV2 with TRBJ2-7, with TRBD2 identical over 7 bases. The V gene's germline CDR1 is SNHLY and CDR2 FYNNEI. V dropped 6 bases and J dropped 3; count of bases not matched to a gene: 8. The CDR3 contains 14 residues. CDR3 DNA: TGTGCCAGCAGGGCTACTAGCGACGTCTACGAGCAGTACTTC. Amino acids: CASRATSDVYEQYF.

The chain uses TRBV6-6 and TRBJ2-1; maybe TRBD2 (7 bases). The CDR3 loop spans 17 amino acids. Between the trimmed V and J ends, which lost 0 bases and 8 bases, there was a span of 20 bases. Germline lookup yields CDR1 MNHNY and CDR2 SVGAGI (reference sequence). CDR3 in DNA: TGTGCCAGCAGTTACTCGACCCTAGCGGTAGGGGGTGATGAGCAGTTCTTC. Translation gives CASSYSTLAVGGDEQFF.

This clonotype turned up a few times. The chain employs TRBV12-3 or TRBV12-4 and TRBJ1-3; D is undetermined. This CDR3 is built from 15 residues. Trimming shortened V by 0 bases and J by 0 bases, and 6 bases separated the two germline ends. The CDR3 region has the DNA TGTGCCAGCAGTTTAGCCCGGACCTCTGGAAACACCATATATTTT. Amino acids: CASSLARTSGNTIYF.

This clonotype was observed at least ten times. DNA of the CDR3: TGTGCCAGCGTGCCCCGTCTCCGACTGCTGAACACCGGGGAGCTGTTTTTT. This translates into CASVPRLRLLNTGELFF. The V and J genes are TRBV7-8 and TRBJ2-2; D is uncertain. The V and J ends lost 8 bases and 1 base respectively, with 20 bases between them. CDR3 size: 17 residues. Germline V CDR1 and CDR2: SGHVS, FQNEAQ.